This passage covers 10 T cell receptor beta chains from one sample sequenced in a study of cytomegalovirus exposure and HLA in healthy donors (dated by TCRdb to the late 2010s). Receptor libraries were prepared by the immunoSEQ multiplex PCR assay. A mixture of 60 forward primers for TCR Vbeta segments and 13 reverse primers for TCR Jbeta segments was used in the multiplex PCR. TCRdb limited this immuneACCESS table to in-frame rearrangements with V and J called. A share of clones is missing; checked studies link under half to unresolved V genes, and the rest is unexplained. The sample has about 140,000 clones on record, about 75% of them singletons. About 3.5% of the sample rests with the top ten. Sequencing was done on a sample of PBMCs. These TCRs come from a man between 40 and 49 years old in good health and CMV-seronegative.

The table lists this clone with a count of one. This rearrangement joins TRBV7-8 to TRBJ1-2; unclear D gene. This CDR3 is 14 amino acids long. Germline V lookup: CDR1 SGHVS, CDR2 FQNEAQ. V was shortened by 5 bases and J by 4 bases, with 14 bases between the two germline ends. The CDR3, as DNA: TGTGCCAGCAGCAGCGAAAGGATAGTCTATGGCTACACCTTC. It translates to CASSSERIVYGYTF.

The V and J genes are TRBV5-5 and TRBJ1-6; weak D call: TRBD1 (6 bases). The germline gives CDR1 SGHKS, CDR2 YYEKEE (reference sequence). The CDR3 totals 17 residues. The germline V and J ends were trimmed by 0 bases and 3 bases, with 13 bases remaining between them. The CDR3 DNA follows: TGTGCCAGCAGCTTGGGAGGACAGCCACTCTATAATTCACCCCTCCACTTT. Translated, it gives CASSLGGQPLYNSPLHF.

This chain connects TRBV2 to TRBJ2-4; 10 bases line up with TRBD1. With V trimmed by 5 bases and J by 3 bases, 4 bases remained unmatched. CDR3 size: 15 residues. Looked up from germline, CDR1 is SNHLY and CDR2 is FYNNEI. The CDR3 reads CASSWTGGGKNIQYF. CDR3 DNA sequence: TGTGCCAGCAGTTGGACAGGGGGGGGCAAAAACATTCAGTACTTC.

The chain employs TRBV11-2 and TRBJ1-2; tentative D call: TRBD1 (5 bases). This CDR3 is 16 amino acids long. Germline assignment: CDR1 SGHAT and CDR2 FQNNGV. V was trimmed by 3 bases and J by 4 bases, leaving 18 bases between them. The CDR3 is CASSFPPRGDFYGYTF. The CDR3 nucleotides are TGTGCCAGCAGCTTCCCCCCGAGAGGGGACTTCTATGGCTACACCTTC.

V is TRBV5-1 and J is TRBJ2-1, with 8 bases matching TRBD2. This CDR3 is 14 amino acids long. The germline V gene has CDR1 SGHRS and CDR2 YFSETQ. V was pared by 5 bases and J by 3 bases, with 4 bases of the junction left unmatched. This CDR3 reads CASRVLADYNEQFF. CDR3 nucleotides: TGCGCCAGCAGGGTACTAGCGGACTACAATGAGCAGTTCTTC. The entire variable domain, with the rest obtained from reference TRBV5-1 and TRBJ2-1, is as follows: KAGVTQTPRYLIKTRGQQVTLSCSPISGHRSVSWYQQTPGQGLQFLFEYFSETQRNKGNFPGRFSGRQFSNSRSEMNVSTLELGDSALYLCASRVLADYNEQFFGPGTRLTVL.

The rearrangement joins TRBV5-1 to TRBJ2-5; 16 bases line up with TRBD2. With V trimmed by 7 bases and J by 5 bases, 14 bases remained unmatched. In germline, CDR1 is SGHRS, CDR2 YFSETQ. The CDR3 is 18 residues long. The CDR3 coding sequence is TGCGCCAGCTCGAAGGGACTAGCGGGGGGGCTACTTGGGGAGACCCAGTACTTC. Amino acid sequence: CASSKGLAGGLLGETQYF.

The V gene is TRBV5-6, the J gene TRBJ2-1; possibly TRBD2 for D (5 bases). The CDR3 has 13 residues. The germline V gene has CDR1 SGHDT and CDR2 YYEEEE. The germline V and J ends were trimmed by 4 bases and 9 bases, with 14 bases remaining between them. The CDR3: CASSRAERGEQFF. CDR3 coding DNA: TGTGCCAGCAGCCGAGCCGAACGGGGTGAGCAGTTCTTC.

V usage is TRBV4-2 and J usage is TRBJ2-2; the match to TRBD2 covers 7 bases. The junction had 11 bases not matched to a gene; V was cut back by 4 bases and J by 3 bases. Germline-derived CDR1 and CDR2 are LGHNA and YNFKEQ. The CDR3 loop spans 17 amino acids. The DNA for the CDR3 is TGTGCCAGCAGCCCGGCTGGCGGGGGAAGTTACACCGGGGAGCTGTTTTTT. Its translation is CASSPAGGGSYTGELFF.

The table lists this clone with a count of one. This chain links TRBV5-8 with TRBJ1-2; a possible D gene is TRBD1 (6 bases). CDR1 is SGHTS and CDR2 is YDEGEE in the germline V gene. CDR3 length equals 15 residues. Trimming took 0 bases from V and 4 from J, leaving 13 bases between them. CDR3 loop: CASSLGGGRGYGYTF. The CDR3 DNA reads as TGTGCCAGCAGCTTGGGCGGGGGGCGCGGCTATGGCTACACCTTC.

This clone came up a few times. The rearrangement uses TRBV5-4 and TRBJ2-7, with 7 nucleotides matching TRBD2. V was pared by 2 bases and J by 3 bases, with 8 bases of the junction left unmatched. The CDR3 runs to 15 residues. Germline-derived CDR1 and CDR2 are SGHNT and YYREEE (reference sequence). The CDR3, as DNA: TGTGCCAGCAGCTTCTCAGCGGGGATCGGCTACGAGCAGTACTTC. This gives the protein CASSFSAGIGYEQYF.